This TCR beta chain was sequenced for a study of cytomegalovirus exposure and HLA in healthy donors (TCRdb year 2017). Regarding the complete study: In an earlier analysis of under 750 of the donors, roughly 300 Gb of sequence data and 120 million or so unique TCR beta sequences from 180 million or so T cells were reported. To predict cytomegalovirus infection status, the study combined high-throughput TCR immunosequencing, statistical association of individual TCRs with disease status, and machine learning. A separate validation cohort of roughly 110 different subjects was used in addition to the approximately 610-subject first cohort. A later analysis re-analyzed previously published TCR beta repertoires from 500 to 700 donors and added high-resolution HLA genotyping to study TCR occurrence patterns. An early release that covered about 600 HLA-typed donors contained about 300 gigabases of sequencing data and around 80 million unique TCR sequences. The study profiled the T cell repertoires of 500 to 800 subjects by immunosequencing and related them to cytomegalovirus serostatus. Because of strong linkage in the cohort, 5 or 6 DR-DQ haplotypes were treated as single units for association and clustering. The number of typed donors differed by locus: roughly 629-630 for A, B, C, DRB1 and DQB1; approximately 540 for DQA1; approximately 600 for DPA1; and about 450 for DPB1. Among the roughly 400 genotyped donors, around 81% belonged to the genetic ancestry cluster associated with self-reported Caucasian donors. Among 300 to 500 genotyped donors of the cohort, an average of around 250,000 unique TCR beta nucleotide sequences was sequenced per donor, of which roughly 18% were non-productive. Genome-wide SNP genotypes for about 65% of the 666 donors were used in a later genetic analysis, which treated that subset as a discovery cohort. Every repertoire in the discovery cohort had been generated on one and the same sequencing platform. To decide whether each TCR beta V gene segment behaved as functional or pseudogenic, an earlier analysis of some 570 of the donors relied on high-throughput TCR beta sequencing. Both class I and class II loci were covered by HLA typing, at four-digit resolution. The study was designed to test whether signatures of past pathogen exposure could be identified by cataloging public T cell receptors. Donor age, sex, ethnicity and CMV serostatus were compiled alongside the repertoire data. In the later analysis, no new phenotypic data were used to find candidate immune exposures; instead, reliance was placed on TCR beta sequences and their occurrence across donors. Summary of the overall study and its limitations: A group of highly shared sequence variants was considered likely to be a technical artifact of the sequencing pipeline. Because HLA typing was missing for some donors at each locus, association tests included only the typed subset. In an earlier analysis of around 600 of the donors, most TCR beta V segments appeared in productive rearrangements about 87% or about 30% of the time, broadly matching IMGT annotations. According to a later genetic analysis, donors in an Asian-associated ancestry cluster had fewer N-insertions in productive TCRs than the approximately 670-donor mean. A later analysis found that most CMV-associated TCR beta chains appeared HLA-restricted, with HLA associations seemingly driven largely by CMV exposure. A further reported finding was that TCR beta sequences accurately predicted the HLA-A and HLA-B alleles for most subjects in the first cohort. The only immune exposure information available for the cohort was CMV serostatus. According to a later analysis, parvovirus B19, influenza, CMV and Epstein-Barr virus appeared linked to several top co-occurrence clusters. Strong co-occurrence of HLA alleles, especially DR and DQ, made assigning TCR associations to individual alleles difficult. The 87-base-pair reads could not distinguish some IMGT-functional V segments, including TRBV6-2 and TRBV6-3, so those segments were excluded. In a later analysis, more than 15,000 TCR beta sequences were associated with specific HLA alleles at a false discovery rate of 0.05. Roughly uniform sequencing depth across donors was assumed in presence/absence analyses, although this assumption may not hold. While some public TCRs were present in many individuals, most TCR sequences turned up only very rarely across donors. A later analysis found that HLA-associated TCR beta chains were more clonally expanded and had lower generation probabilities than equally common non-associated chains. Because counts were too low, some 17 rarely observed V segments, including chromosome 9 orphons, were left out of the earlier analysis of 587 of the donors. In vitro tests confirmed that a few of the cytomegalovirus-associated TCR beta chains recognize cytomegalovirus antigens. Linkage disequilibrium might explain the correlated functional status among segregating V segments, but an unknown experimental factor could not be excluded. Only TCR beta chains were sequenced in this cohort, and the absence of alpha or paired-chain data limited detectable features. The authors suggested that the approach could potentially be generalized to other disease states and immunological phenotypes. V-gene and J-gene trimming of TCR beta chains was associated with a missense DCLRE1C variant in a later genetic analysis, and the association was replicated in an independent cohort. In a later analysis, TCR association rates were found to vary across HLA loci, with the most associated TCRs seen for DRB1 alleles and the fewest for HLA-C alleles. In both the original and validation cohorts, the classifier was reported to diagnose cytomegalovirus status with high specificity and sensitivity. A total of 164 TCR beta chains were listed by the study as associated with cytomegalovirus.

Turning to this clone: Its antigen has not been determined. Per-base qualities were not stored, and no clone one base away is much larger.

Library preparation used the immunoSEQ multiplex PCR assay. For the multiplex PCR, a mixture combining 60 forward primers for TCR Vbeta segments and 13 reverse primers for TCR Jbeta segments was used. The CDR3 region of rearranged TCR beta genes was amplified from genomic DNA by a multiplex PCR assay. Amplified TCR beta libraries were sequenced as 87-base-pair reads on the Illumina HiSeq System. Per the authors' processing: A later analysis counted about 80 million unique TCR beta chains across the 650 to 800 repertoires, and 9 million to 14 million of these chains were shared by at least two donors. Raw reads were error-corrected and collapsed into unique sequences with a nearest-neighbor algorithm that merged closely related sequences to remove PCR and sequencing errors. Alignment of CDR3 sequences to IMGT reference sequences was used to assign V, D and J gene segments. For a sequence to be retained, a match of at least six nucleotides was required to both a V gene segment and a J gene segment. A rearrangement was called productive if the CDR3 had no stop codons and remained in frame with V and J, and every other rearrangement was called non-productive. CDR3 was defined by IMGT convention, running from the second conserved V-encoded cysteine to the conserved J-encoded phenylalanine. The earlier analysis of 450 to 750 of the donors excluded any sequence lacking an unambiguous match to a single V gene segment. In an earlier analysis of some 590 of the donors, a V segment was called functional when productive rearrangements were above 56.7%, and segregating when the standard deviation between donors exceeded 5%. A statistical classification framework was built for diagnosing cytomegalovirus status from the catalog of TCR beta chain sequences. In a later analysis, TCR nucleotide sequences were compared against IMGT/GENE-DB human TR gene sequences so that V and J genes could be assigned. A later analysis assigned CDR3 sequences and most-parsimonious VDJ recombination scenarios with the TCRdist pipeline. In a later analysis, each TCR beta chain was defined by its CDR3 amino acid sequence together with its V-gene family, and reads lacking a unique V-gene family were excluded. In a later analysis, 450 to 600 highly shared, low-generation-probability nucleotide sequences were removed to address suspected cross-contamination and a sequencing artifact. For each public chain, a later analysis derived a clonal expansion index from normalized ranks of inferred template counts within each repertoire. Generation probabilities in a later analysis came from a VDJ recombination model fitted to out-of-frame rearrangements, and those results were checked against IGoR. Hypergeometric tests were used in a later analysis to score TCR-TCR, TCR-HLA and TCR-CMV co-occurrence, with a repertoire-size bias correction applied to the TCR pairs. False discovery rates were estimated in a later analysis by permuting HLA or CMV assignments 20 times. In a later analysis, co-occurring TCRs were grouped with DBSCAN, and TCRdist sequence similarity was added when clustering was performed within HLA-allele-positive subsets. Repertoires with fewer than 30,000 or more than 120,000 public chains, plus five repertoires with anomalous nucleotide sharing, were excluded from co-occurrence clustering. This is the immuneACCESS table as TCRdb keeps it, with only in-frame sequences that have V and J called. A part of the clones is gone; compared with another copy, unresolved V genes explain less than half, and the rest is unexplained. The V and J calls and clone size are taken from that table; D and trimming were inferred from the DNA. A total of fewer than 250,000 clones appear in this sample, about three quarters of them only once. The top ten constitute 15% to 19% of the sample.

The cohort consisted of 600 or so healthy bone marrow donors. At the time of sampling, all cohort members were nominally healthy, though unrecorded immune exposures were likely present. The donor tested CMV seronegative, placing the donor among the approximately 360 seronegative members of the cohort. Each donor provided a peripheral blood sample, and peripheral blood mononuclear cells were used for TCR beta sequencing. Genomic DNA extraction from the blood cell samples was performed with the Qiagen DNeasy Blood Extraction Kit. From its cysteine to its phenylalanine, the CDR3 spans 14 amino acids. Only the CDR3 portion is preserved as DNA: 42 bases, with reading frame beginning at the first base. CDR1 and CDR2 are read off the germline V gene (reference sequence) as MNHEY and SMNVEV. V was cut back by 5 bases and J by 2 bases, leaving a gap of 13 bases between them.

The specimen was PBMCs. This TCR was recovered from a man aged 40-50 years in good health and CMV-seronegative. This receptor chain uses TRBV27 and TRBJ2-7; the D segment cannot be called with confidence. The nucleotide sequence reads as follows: TGTGCCAGCAGTCCACTCGAGGCGGCCTACGAGCAGTACTTC. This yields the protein CASSPLEAAYEQYF.